These T cell receptor beta chains were read from a single sample in a study of T-cell memory formation after mild COVID-19. TCRdb used MiXCR to reprocess the 5' RACE reads, holding one entry per CDR3 protein. The data contain approximately 290,000 distinct CDR3 sequences, approximately 19% of them singletons. Source material: PBMCs or a T cell subset sorted from them (not recorded which). The receptor source for this set is a man aged 18 to 30 who had mild COVID-19 (a few samples of this study predate the infection). Cell type and time point are not known. The CDR3 runs from the conserved cysteine through the conserved F or W. A D gene is named only where the DNA matches it firmly. Clone size appears in some rows only: once, few, many, or a class for an expanded clone.

>TRBJ2-5|TRBV7-2|-|-
CASSLGSTSYF
TGTGCCAGCAGCTTAGGCTCAACCTCCTACTTC
>TRBJ1-1|TRBV6-1|few|-
CASSELGQNTEAFF
TGTGCCAGCAGTGAATTAGGGCAGAACACTGAAGCTTTCTTT
>TRBJ1-1|TRBV4-2|few|-
CASSQDRGRNTEAFF
TGTGCCAGCAGCCAAGATAGGGGCAGGAACACTGAAGCTTTCTTT
>TRBJ2-3|TRBV29-1|-|-
CSVEGRTEITLEGSDTQYF
TGCAGCGTTGAGGGCCGGACAGAAATTACCTTGGAGGGGTCAGATACGCAGTATTTT
>TRBJ2-4|TRBV5-1|few|-
CASSPLSRQLAKNIQYF
TGCGCCAGCAGCCCTTTGTCACGACAGCTAGCCAAAAACATTCAGTACTTC
>TRBJ2-5|TRBV11-2|-|-
CASSPSPQKSRETQYF
TGTGCCAGCAGCCCGAGCCCCCAAAAGAGTAGGGAGACCCAGTACTTC
>TRBJ1-1|TRBV4-1|-|TRBD1
CASSQGLKTGGTEAFF
TGCGCCAGCAGCCAGGGTTTGAAGACAGGGGGCACTGAAGCTTTCTTT
>TRBJ2-2|TRBV6-5|few|TRBD1
CASSYRGTGVIGELFF
TGTGCCAGCAGTTACCGGGGGACAGGGGTAATCGGGGAGCTGTTTTTT
>TRBJ2-3|TRBV5-1|few|TRBD1
CASSSWARQGPTDTQYF
TGCGCCAGCAGCTCGTGGGCCCGACAGGGACCCACAGATACGCAGTATTTT
>TRBJ1-6|TRBV10-3|few|-
CAIMAGPRSPLHF
TGTGCCATCATGGCAGGGCCAAGATCACCCCTCCACTTT
>TRBJ2-4|TRBV4-1|few|-
CASSPPSSLLVTKNIQYF
TGCGCCAGCAGCCCCCCATCCTCGCTCTTAGTTACCAAAAACATTCAGTACTTC
>TRBJ2-5|TRBV6-1|few|TRBD2
CASSETAGGPETQYF
TGTGCCAGCAGTGAAACGGCGGGGGGGCCTGAGACCCAGTACTTC
>TRBJ2-7|TRBV6-2/TRBV6-3|-|TRBD2
CASSELAGGSYEQYF
TGTGCCAGCAGTGAGCTAGCGGGGGGGTCCTACGAGCAGTACTTC
>TRBJ2-2|TRBV5-1|-|TRBD1
CASSQGQGADGELFF
TGCGCCAGCAGCCAAGGACAGGGGGCTGACGGGGAGCTGTTTTTT
>TRBJ2-2|TRBV19|few|-
CASSIRAGEISAGELFF
TGTGCCAGTAGTATAAGGGCAGGGGAGATTTCGGCCGGGGAGCTGTTTTTT
>TRBJ1-3|TRBV29-1|few|-
CSVKFVGNTIYF
TGCAGCGTTAAGTTCGTTGGAAACACCATATATTTT
>TRBJ2-7|TRBV27|many|TRBD2
CATHRLAGGRTYEQYF
TGTGCCACCCACCGCCTAGCGGGGGGCCGGACCTACGAGCAGTACTTC
>TRBJ2-2|TRBV12-3/TRBV12-4|-|-
CASSFEAELTGELFF
TGTGCCAGCAGTTTTGAAGCGGAGCTCACCGGGGAGCTGTTTTTT
>TRBJ1-1|TRBV4-1|-|-
CASSQAPRKETFF
TGCGCCAGCAGCCAAGCCCCCAGGAAAGAAACTTTCTTT
>TRBJ2-3|TRBV7-7|few|-
CASSRWYF
TGTGCTAGCAGCCGGTGGTATTTT
>TRBJ1-2|TRBV7-2|-|TRBD1
CASSLGQTGQRGYTF
TGTGCCAGCAGCTTAGGGCAGACGGGACAGCGCGGCTACACCTTC
>TRBJ1-3|TRBV7-2|-|TRBD1
CASSLDRASGNTIYF
TGTGCCAGCAGTTTGGACAGGGCATCAGGAAACACCATATATTTT
>TRBJ2-5|TRBV12-3/TRBV12-4|many|-
CASAKRGNQETQYF
TGTGCCAGCGCTAAGAGGGGCAACCAAGAGACCCAGTACTTC
>TRBJ1-6|TRBV5-1|few|TRBD1
CASSRGDRDGSPLHF
TGCGCCAGCAGCCGCGGGGACAGGGACGGTTCACCCCTCCACTTT
>TRBJ1-2|TRBV24-1|-|-
CATSDWGAGYTF
TGTGCCACCAGTGATTGGGGGGCTGGCTACACCTTC
>TRBJ2-2|TRBV14|few|-
CASSQFRELFF
TGTGCCAGCAGCCAGTTCAGGGAGCTGTTTTTT
>TRBJ2-3|TRBV28|few|TRBD2
CASSSTGILAGGTDTQYF
TGTGCCAGCAGTTCCACCGGAATACTAGCGGGGGGCACAGATACGCAGTATTTT
>TRBJ2-4|TRBV4-2|-|TRBD1
CASSPGQTNIQYF
TGTGCCAGCAGCCCGGGACAGACAAACATTCAGTACTTC